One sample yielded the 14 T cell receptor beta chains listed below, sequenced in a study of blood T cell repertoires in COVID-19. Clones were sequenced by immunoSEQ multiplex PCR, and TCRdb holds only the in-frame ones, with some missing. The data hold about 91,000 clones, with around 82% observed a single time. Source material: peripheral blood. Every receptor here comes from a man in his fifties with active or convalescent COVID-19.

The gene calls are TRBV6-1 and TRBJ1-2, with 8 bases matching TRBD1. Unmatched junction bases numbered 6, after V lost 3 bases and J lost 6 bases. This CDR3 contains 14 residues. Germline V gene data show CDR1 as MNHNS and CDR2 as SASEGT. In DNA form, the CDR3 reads TGTGCCAGCAGTGACCTGCAGGGGGCAAATGGCTACACCTTC. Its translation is CASSDLQGANGYTF.

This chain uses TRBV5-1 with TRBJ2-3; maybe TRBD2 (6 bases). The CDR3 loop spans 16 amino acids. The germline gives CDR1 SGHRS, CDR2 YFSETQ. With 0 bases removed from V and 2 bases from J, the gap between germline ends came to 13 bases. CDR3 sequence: CASSLGAASDTDTQYF. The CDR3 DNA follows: TGCGCCAGCAGCTTGGGGGCGGCTAGCGACACAGATACGCAGTATTTT.

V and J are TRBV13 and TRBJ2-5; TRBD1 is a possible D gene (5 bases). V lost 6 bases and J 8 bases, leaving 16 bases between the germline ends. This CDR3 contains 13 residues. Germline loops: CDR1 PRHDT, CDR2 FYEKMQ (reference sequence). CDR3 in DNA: TGTGCCAGCAGTGGGGCGGCCCAGCGAACCCAGTACTTC. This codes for CASSGAAQRTQYF.

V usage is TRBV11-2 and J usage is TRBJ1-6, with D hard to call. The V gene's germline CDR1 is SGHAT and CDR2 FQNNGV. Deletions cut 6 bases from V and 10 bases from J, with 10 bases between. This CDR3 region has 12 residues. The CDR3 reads CASSLGRSPLHF. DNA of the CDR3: TGTGCCAGCAGTCTAGGGAGATCACCCCTCCACTTT.

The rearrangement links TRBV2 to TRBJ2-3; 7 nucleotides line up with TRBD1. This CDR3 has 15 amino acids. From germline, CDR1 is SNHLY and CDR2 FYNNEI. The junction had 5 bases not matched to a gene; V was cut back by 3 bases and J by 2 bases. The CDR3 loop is CASSDWDSTTDTQYF. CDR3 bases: TGTGCCAGCAGTGACTGGGACAGTACCACAGATACGCAGTATTTT.

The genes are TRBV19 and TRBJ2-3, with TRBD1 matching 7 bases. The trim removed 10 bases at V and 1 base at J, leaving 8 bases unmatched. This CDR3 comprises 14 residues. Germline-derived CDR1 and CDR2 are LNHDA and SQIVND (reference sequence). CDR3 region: CATQPGGRTDTQYF. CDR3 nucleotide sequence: TGTGCCACCCAACCAGGGGGTCGCACAGATACGCAGTATTTT.

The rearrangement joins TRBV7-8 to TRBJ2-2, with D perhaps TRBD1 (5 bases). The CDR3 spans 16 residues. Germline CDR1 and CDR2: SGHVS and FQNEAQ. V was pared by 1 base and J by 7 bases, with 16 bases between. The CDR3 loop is CASSLGPVGARGELFF. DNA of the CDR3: TGTGCCAGCAGCTTAGGGCCCGTAGGGGCGCGCGGGGAGCTGTTTTTT.

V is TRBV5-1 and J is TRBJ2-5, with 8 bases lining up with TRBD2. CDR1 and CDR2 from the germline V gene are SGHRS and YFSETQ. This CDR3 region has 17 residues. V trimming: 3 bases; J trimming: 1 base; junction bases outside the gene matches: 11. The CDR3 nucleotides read TGCGCCAGCAGCTCCCCGGGGGTAGCGGGGATCCAAGAGACCCAGTACTTC. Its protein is CASSSPGVAGIQETQYF.

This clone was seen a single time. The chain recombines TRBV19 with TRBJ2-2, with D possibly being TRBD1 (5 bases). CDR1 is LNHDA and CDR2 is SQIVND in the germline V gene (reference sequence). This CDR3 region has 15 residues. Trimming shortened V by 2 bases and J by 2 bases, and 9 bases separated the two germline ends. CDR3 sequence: CASSIQGSNTGELFF. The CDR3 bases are TGTGCCAGTAGTATACAGGGTTCCAACACCGGGGAGCTGTTTTTT.

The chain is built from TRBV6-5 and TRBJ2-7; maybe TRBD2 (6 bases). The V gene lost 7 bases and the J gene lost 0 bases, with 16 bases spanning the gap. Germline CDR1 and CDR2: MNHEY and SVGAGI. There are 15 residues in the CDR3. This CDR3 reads CASKLGGLSSYEQYF. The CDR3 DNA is TGTGCCAGCAAACTCGGGGGACTCAGCTCCTACGAGCAGTACTTC.

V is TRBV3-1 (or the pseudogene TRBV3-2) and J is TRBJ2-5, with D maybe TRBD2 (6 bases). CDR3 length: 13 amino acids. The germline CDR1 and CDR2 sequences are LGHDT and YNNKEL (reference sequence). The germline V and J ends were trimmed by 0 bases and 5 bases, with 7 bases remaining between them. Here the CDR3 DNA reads TGTGCCAGCAGCCAAGAGGGGAGGGAGACCCAGTACTTC. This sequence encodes CASSQEGRETQYF.

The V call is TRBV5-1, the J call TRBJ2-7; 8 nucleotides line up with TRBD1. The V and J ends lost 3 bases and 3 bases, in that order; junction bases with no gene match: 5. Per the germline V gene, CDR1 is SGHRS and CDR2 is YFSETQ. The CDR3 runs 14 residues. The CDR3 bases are TGCGCCAGCAGCTCACCGGGACAGGTCTACGAGCAGTACTTC. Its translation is CASSSPGQVYEQYF.

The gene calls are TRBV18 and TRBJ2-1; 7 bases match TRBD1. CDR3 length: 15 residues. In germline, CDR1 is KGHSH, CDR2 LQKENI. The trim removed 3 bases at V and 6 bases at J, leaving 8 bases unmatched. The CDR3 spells CASSPQGENFNEQFF. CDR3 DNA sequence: TGTGCCAGCTCACCGCAGGGGGAGAATTTCAATGAGCAGTTCTTC.

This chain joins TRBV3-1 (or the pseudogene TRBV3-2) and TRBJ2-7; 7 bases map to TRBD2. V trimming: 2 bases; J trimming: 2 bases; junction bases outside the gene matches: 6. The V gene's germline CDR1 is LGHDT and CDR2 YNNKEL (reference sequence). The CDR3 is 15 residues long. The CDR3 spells CASSQFRAGAYEQYF. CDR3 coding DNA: TGTGCCAGCAGCCAATTCCGGGCGGGGGCCTACGAGCAGTACTTC.